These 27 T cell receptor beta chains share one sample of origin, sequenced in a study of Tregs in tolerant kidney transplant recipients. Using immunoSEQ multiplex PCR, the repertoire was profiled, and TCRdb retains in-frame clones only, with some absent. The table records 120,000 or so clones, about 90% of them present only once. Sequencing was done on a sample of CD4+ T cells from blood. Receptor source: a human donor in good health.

The CDR3 DNA reads as TGTGCCACCCAAAGAACAGGGGTTCTTAGCAATCAGCCCCAGCATTTT. Translating it yields CATQRTGVLSNQPQHF. The chain recombines TRBV15 with TRBJ1-5; 7 positions agree with TRBD1. CDR1 is LNHNV and CDR2 is YYDKDF in the germline V gene (reference sequence). The CDR3 has 16 residues. J lost 0 bases, V lost 8 bases, and 10 bases had no gene match.

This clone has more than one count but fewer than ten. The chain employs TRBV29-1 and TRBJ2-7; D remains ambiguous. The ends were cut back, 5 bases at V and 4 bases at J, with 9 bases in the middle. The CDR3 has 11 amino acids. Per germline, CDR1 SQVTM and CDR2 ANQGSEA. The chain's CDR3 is CSVPIGYEQYF. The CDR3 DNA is TGCAGCGTTCCTATTGGATACGAGCAGTACTTC.

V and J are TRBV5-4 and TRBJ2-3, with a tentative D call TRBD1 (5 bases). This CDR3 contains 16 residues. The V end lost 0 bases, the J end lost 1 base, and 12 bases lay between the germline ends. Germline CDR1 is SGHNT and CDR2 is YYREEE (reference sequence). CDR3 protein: CASSLVRLGGTDTQYF. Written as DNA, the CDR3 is TGTGCCAGCAGCTTGGTGCGTCTAGGGGGCACAGATACGCAGTATTTT.

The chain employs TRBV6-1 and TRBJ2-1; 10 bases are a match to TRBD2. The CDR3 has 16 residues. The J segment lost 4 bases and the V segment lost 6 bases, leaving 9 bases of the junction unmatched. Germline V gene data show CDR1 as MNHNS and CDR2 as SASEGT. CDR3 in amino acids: CASSESGRGRYNEQFF. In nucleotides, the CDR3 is TGTGCCAGCAGCGAAAGCGGGAGGGGGAGGTACAATGAGCAGTTCTTC.

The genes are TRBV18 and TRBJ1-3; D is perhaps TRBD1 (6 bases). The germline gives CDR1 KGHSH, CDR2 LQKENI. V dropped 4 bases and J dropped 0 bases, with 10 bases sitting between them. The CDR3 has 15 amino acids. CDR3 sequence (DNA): TGTGCCAGCTCACGCACAGGGTTCTCTGGAAACACCATATATTTT. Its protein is CASSRTGFSGNTIYF. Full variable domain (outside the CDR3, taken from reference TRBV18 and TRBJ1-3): NAGVMQNPRHLVRRRGQEARLRCSPMKGHSHVYWYRQLPEEGLKFMVYLQKENIIDESGMPKERFSAEFPKEGPSILRIQQVVRGDSAAYFCASSRTGFSGNTIYFGEGSWLTVV.

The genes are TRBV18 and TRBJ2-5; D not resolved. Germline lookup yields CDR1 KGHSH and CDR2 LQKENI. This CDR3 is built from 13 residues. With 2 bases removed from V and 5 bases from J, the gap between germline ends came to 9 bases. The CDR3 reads CASSPGSRETQYF. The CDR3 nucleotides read TGTGCCAGCTCACCAGGTTCAAGGGAGACCCAGTACTTC.

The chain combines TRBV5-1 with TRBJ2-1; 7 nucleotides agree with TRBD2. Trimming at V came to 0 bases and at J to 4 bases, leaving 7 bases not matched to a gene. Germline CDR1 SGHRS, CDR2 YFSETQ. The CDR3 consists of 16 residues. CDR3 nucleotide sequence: TGCGCCAGCAGCTTGGCCCCGGGGGGACCTTACAATGAGCAGTTCTTC. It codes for CASSLAPGGPYNEQFF.

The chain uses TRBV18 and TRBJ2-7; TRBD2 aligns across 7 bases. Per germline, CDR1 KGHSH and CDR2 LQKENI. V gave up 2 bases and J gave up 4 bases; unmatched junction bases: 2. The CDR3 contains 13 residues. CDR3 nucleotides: TGTGCCAGCTCACCAGGGGAGGGGTACGAGCAGTACTTC. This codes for CASSPGEGYEQYF.

The CDR3 sequence: CAWNGSPLGGEQFF. The CDR3 DNA sequence: TGTGCCTGGAACGGGAGCCCCCTGGGGGGTGAGCAGTTCTTC. V usage is TRBV30 and J usage is TRBJ2-1, with a tentative D call TRBD2 (6 bases). V was trimmed by 4 bases and J by 9 bases, leaving 19 bases between them. The CDR3 length is 14 residues. The germline CDR1 and CDR2 sequences are GTSNPN and SVGIG (reference sequence).

For the CDR3, the DNA is TGTGCCAGCTCACCTACGACTAGCTCTTACAATGAGCAGTTCTTC. Translated: CASSPTTSSYNEQFF. The rearrangement joins TRBV18 to TRBJ2-1; 7 bases align to TRBD2. V lost 3 bases, J lost 4 bases, and 6 bases stayed unmatched. The CDR3 loop spans 15 amino acids. Germline V lookup: CDR1 KGHSH, CDR2 LQKENI.

CDR3 protein: CASSVRGASNTGELFF. The CDR3 DNA is TGTGCCAGCAGCGTCCGGGGGGCTTCGAACACCGGGGAGCTGTTTTTT. This chain links TRBV9 with TRBJ2-2; TRBD2 is a possible D gene (7 bases). Trimming pared 2 bases from V and 0 bases from J, leaving 11 bases between. Germline V gene data show CDR1 as SGDLS and CDR2 as YYNGEE. The CDR3 extends over 16 amino acids.

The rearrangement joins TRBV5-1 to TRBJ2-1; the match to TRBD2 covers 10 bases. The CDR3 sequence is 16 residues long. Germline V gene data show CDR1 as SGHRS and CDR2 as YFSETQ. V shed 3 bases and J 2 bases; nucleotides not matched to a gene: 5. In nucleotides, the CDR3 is TGCGCCAGCAGCTCCGATAGCGGGGGGCCCTACAATGAGCAGTTCTTC. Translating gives CASSSDSGGPYNEQFF.

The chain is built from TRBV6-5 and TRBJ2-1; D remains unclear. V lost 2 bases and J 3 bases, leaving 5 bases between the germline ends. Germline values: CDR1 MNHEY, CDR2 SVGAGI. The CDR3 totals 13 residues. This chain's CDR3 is CASSYDGYNEQFF. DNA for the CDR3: TGTGCCAGCAGTTACGACGGCTACAATGAGCAGTTCTTC.

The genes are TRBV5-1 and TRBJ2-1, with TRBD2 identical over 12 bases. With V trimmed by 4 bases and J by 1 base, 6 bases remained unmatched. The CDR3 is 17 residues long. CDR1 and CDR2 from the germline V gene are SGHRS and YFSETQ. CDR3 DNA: TGCGCCAGCAGCCCTAGGACTAGCGGGGTGTCCTACAATGAGCAGTTCTTC. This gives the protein CASSPRTSGVSYNEQFF.

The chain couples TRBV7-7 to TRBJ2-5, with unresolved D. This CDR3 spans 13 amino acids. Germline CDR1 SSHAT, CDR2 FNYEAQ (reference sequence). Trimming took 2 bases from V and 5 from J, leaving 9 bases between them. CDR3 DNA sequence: TGTGCCAGCAGCTTATTAAGGAGTGAGACCCAGTACTTC. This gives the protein CASSLLRSETQYF. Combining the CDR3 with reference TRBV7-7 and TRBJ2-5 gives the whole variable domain GAGVSQSPRYKVTKRGQDVTLRCDPISSHATLYWYQQALGQGPEFLTYFNYEAQPDKSGLPSDRFSAERPEGSISTLTIQRTEQRDSAMYRCASSLLRSETQYFGPGTRLLVL.

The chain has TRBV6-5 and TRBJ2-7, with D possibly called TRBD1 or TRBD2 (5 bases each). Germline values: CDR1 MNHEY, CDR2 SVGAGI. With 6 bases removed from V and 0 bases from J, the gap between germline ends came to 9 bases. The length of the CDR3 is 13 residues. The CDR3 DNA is TGTGCCAGCAGCCGAGGGGTCTCCTACGAGCAGTACTTC. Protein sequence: CASSRGVSYEQYF.

As DNA, the CDR3 is TGTGCCACCAGCAGAGATAAAGGGTCCTACAATGAGCAGTTCTTC. Translated, it gives CATSRDKGSYNEQFF. The chain joins TRBV15 to TRBJ2-1; D not resolved. The CDR3 runs 15 residues. CDR1 is LNHNV, CDR2 YYDKDF, per germline (reference sequence). The V end lost 0 bases, the J end lost 1 base, and 7 bases lay between the germline ends.

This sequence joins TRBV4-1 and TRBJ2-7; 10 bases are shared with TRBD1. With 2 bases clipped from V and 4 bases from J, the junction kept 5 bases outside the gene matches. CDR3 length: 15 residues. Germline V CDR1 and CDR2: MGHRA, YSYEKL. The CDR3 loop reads CASSQPPGQGYEQYF. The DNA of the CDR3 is TGCGCCAGCAGCCAACCTCCGGGACAGGGGTACGAGCAGTACTTC.

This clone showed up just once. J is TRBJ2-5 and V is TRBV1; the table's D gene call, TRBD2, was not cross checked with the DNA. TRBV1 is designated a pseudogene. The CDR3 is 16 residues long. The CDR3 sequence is CTSSQELAGGEETQYF. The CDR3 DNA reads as TGCACCAGCAGCCAAGAATTGGCGGGGGGGGAGGAGACCCAGTACTTC.

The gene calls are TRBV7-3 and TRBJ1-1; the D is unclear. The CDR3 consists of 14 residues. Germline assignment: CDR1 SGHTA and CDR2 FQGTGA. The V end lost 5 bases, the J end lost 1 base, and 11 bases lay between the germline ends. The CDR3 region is CASSPGRGNTEAFF. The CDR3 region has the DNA TGTGCCAGCAGCCCCGGTCGGGGGAACACTGAAGCTTTCTTT.

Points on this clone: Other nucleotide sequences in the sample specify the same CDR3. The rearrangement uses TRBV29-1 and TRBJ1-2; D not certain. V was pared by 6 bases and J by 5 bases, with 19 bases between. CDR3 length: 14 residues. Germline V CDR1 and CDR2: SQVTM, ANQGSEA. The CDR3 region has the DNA TGCAGCGTGGCCGGGCTATCGAGGGATTATGGCTACACCTTC. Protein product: CSVAGLSRDYGYTF. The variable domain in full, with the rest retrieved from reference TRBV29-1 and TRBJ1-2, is SAVISQKPSRDICQRGTSLTIQCQVDSQVTMMFWYRQQPGQSLTLIATANQGSEATYESGFVIDKFPISRPNLTFSTLTVSNMSPEDSSIYLCSVAGLSRDYGYTFGSGTRLTVV.

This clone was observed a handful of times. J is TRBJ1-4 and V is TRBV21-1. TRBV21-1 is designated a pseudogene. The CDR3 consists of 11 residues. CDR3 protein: CASTPAEKLFF. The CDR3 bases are TGTGCCAGCACACCCGCAGAAAAACTGTTTTTT.

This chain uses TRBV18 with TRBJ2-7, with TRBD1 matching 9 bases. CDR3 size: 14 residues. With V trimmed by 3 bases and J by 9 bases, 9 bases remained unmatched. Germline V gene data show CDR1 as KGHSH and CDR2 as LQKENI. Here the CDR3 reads CASSPTPGQGVQYF. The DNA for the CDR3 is TGTGCCAGCTCACCCACTCCGGGACAGGGCGTGCAGTACTTC.

This CDR3 is CASSADGNTGELFF. The CDR3 DNA reads as TGCGCCAGCAGCGCAGATGGTAACACCGGGGAGCTGTTTTTT. The chain links TRBV5-1 to TRBJ2-2; D is undetermined. Germline V gene lookup returns CDR1 SGHRS and CDR2 YFSETQ. Trimming removed 4 bases from V and 2 bases from J, with 9 bases in between. The CDR3 contains 14 residues.

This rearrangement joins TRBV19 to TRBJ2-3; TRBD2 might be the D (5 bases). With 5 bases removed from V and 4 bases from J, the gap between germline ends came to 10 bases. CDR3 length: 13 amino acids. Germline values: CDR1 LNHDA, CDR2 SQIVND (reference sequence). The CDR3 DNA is TGTGCCAGTAGTGTGGACTTCGCAGATACGCAGTATTTT. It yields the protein CASSVDFADTQYF. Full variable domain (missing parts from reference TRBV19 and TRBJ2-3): DGGITQSPKYLFRKEGQNVTLSCEQNLNHDAMYWYRQDPGQGLRLIYYSQIVNDFQKGDIAEGYSVSREKKESFPLTVTSAQKNPTAFYLCASSVDFADTQYFGPGTRLTVL.

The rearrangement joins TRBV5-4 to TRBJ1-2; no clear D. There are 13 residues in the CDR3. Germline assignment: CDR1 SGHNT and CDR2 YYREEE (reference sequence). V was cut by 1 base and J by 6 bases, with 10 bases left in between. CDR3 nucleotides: TGTGCCAGCAGCTTGATGAGTTGGGATGGCTACACCTTC. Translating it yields CASSLMSWDGYTF.

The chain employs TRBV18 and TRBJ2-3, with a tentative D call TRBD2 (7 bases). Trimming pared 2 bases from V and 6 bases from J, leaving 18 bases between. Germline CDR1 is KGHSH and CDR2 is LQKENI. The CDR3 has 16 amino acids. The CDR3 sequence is CASSPGAGALGDTQYF. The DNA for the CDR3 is TGTGCCAGCTCACCAGGGGCGGGGGCCCTAGGGGATACGCAGTATTTT.